This entry describes one T cell receptor (beta chain). What it recognizes is unknown. The protocol was immunoSEQ multiplex PCR, while the TCRdb copy is restricted to in-frame clones and leaves out a portion. The repertoire has over 100,000 clones, more than 75% of them found once; the top ten carry just under 6.5%. Germline assignment: CDR1 SGHAT and CDR2 FQNNGV. This CDR3 is built from 16 residues. Trimming at V came to 5 bases and at J to 4 bases, leaving 13 bases not matched to a gene. The data are from a study of cytomegalovirus exposure and HLA in healthy donors. Study-wide findings and caveats: Cytomegalovirus-associated status was assigned to around 160 TCR beta chains. For most TCR sequences rarity was the rule, although some public TCRs occurred in many donors.

J is TRBJ2-7 and V is TRBV11-2, with 8 bases fitting TRBD2. Sequencing was performed on PBMCs. This TCR derives from a woman aged 18-29 years in good health and CMV-seropositive. CDR3 residues: CASSLQIAAGAYEQYF. As DNA, the CDR3 is TGTGCCAGCAGCCTACAGATCGCAGCGGGAGCGTACGAGCAGTACTTC.